These T cell receptor beta chains were read from a single sample in a study of blood T cell repertoires in COVID-19. TCRdb keeps only in-frame clones here, not all; method: immunoSEQ multiplex PCR. The table has more than 110,000 clones, 78% seen once; the top ten hold 5.5% to 7%. Source material: PBMCs or T cells enriched from blood (not recorded which). Source of these receptors: a woman between 50 and 59 years old who had recovered from COVID-19. Each CDR3 is given with its conserved first and last residue. A D gene is named only where the DNA matches it firmly. Clone size is shown for a subset of rows, as once, few, many or a class of expanded clone.

cdr3_aa	cdr3_nt	d_call	j_call	clone_size	v_call
CASEITGFQGGYTF	TGTGCCAGCGAGATCACAGGGTTTCAGGGGGGCTACACCTTC	-	TRBJ1-2	few	TRBV2
CAWSPGSFYGYTF	TGTGCCTGGAGTCCGGGGAGTTTCTATGGCTACACCTTC	-	TRBJ1-2	-	TRBV30
CASSEYRERNIQYF	TGTGCCAGCAGTGAATATAGGGAGAGGAACATTCAGTACTTC	-	TRBJ2-4	-	TRBV2
CASSRSGGALDTQYF	TGTGCCAGCAGCCGTAGCGGGGGGGCCTTAGATACGCAGTATTTT	TRBD2	TRBJ2-3	-	TRBV5-6
CASSLEGVPNQPQHF	TGTGCCAGCAGCTTAGAAGGGGTCCCCAATCAGCCCCAGCATTTT	-	TRBJ1-5	-	TRBV7-8
CASSLGGYGYTF	TGTGCCAGCAGTTTAGGCGGCTATGGCTACACCTTC	-	TRBJ1-2	once	TRBV28
CASSESQGTGGFIIQYF	TGTGCCAGCAGTGAATCCCAAGGGACAGGGGGCTTTATCATTCAGTACTTC	TRBD1	TRBJ2-4	-	TRBV2
CASSLGQRGNTIYF	TGTGCCAGCAGCTTGGGGCAGCGTGGAAACACCATATATTTT	-	TRBJ1-3	-	TRBV5-8
CASSYTEETQYF	TGTGCCAGCAGTTACACGGAAGAGACCCAGTACTTC	-	TRBJ2-5	-	TRBV6-2/TRBV6-3
CASSHTTGGANSPLHF	TGTGCCAGCAGCCACACGACAGGGGGGGCCAATTCACCCCTCCACTTT	TRBD1	TRBJ1-6	-	TRBV3-1/TRBV3-2
CASGIYGTNSSGSNQPQHF	TGCGCCAGCGGCATCTACGGGACAAATTCCTCGGGAAGCAATCAGCCCCAGCATTTT	-	TRBJ1-5	-	TRBV23-1
CASSLDGTGGMTGELFF	TGTGCCAGCAGCTTAGATGGGACAGGGGGCATGACCGGGGAGCTGTTTTTT	TRBD1	TRBJ2-2	-	TRBV11-3
CASRTQGMGTEAFF	TGTGCCAGCAGGACACAGGGAATGGGGACTGAAGCTTTCTTT	-	TRBJ1-1	once	TRBV7-2
CASSYRPSNYGYTF	TGTGCCAGCAGCTACAGACCTTCTAACTATGGCTACACCTTC	-	TRBJ1-2	many	TRBV5-5
CASSFAGWNEQFF	TGTGCCAGCAGTTTCGCGGGGTGGAATGAGCAGTTCTTC	-	TRBJ2-1	-	TRBV27
CASSLGGGATTYNEQFF	TGTGCCAGCAGCCTGGGTGGGGGGGCGACGACCTACAATGAGCAGTTCTTC	-	TRBJ2-1	-	TRBV11-3
CASREDSGANVLTF	TGTGCCAGCAGGGAGGATTCTGGGGCCAACGTCCTGACTTTC	-	TRBJ2-6	-	TRBV2
CASGGGRGTQYF	TGTGCCAGCGGGGGGGGTCGTGGGACCCAGTACTTC	TRBD2	TRBJ2-5	-	TRBV2
CATSDLQPRSGTSGGRSYNEQFF	TGTGCCACCAGTGATTTGCAACCACGCTCCGGGACTAGCGGGGGGCGCTCCTACAATGAGCAGTTCTTC	TRBD2	TRBJ2-1	-	TRBV24-1
CASRPVAGGRETQYF	TGTGCCAGCAGGCCCGTAGCGGGGGGGCGGGAGACCCAGTACTTC	TRBD2	TRBJ2-5	-	TRBV11-2
CASSQVRAGGPREQYF	TGTGCCAGCAGCCAAGTGAGAGCGGGGGGGCCTCGAGAGCAGTACTTC	TRBD2	TRBJ2-7	few	TRBV4-2
CASRAGTGLNYGYTF	TGTGCCAGCAGGGCAGGGACAGGGCTTAACTATGGCTACACCTTC	TRBD1	TRBJ1-2	-	TRBV6-5
CASTWGRGATEAFF	TGTGCCAGTACCTGGGGACGGGGGGCGACTGAAGCTTTCTTT	-	TRBJ1-1	-	TRBV19
CASSLGTGWLGYTF	TGTGCCAGCAGCTTAGGGACAGGGTGGCTTGGCTACACCTTC	TRBD1	TRBJ1-2	once	TRBV11-2
CASSYPEGASTDTQYF	TGTGCCAGCAGTTACCCAGAGGGGGCCAGCACAGATACGCAGTATTTT	TRBD1	TRBJ2-3	-	TRBV6-2/TRBV6-3
CASNEGLSSPLHF	TGTGCCAGCAACGAGGGATTGAGTTCACCCCTCCACTTT	-	TRBJ1-6	once	TRBV2
CASSKAGASEQFF	TGTGCCAGCAGCAAAGCGGGGGCAAGTGAGCAGTTCTTC	-	TRBJ2-1	-	TRBV21-1
CASSLQGMGNSPLHF	TGTGCCAGCAGCTTACAGGGTATGGGGAATTCACCCCTCCACTTT	-	TRBJ1-6	-	TRBV11-1
CASNKRTEAFF	TGTGCCAGCAACAAGAGGACTGAAGCTTTCTTT	-	TRBJ1-1	-	TRBV21-1
CATSRQRGLDYGYTF	TGTGCCACCAGCAGGCAGCGGGGGCTTGACTATGGCTACACCTTC	-	TRBJ1-2	-	TRBV15
CASSQGQGRQETQYF	TGTGCCAGCAGCCAGGGACAGGGACGCCAAGAGACCCAGTACTTC	TRBD1	TRBJ2-5	-	TRBV3-1/TRBV3-2